This T cell receptor beta chain appears in the sequencing data of a study of siplizumab effects on memory and regulatory T cells. Study-wide results and caveats: The study did not confirm that proliferating Tregs from siplizumab cultures were suppressive.

This CDR3 is 16 amino acids long. Germline V CDR1 and CDR2: SGHTA, FQGNSA. Trimming stripped 0 bases from V and 0 bases from J, with 12 bases between. The protocol was immunoSEQ multiplex PCR, while the TCRdb copy is restricted to in-frame clones and leaves out a portion. The table lists 100,000 or so clones, under 95% of them singletons, with around 0.73% in the top ten. This clone was counted once. The antigen remains undetermined. The chain carries TRBV7-2 and TRBJ2-7; D call uncertain. The TCR sequence derives from a human donor in good health. Sequencing used Tregs sorted from blood. The CDR3 protein is CASSLALSHSSYEQYF. CDR3 DNA: TGTGCCAGCAGCTTAGCGCTTAGCCATAGCTCCTACGAGCAGTACTTC. The whole variable domain, remainder taken from reference TRBV7-2 and TRBJ2-7, is GAGVSQSPSNKVTEKGKDVELRCDPISGHTALYWYRQSLGQGLEFLIYFQGNSAPDKSGLPSDRFSAERTGGSVSTLTIQRTQQEDSAVYLCASSLALSHSSYEQYFGPGTRLTVT.